A selection of T cell receptor beta chains follows, all from one sample in a study of OX40 agonist ivuxolimab in advanced cancers. Produced via immunoSEQ multiplex PCR; TCRdb's table is partial and in-frame only. Of some 7,000 clones detected, over 80% appear once; the ten largest clones hold less than 75%. The specimen comprised CD4+ or CD8+ T cells sorted from blood, sampled in a trial of the OX40 agonist ivuxolimab. All receptors come from an adult with an advanced solid tumor such as melanoma, head and neck, liver or kidney cancer. Both conserved end residues are part of each CDR3. The D gene is left open where the match is weak. Where a row states a size, it is once, few, many or the class of an expanded clone; other rows omit it.

d_call: TRBD1; v_call: TRBV5-1; j_call: TRBJ2-1; clone_size: .; cdr3_nt: TGCGCCAGCAGCTTGGCCCCCAGGGACAGGGTGGGATATGAGCAGTTCTTC; cdr3_aa: CASSLAPRDRVGYEQFF
d_call: .; v_call: TRBV20-1; j_call: TRBJ1-1; clone_size: once; cdr3_nt: TGCAGTGGGAGAGGGGGGGCTGAAGCTTTCTTT; cdr3_aa: CSGRGGAEAFF
d_call: TRBD1; v_call: TRBV7-6; j_call: TRBJ2-7; clone_size: .; cdr3_nt: TGTGCCAGCAGCTTGCAATCCGCAGGGGGCTACGAGCAGTACTTC; cdr3_aa: CASSLQSAGGYEQYF
d_call: .; v_call: TRBV28; j_call: TRBJ2-3; clone_size: .; cdr3_nt: TGTGCCAGCAGCCGTCCTGGCTCCACAGATACGCAGTATTTT; cdr3_aa: CASSRPGSTDTQYF
d_call: TRBD2; v_call: TRBV6-1; j_call: TRBJ2-7; clone_size: .; cdr3_nt: TGTGCCAGCAGTGACCTCCGGGACTACGGGGAGCAGTACTTC; cdr3_aa: CASSDLRDYGEQYF
d_call: .; v_call: TRBV30; j_call: TRBJ1-2; clone_size: .; cdr3_nt: TGTGCCTGGAGTGACGACTATGGCTACACCTTC; cdr3_aa: CAWSDDYGYTF
d_call: .; v_call: TRBV6-6; j_call: TRBJ2-7; clone_size: .; cdr3_nt: TGTGCCAGCAGTTACTCGAACAGGGCTCACGAGCAGTACTTC; cdr3_aa: CASSYSNRAHEQYF
d_call: TRBD2; v_call: TRBV5-1; j_call: TRBJ2-3; clone_size: .; cdr3_nt: TGCGCCAGCAGAAGCGGACTAGCGGGGGACACAGATACGCAGTATTTT; cdr3_aa: CASRSGLAGDTDTQYF
d_call: .; v_call: TRBV28; j_call: TRBJ1-1; clone_size: .; cdr3_nt: TGTGCCAGCAGACAGGCTACGGCTGAAGCTTTCTTT; cdr3_aa: CASRQATAEAFF
d_call: .; v_call: TRBV6-5; j_call: TRBJ2-3; clone_size: .; cdr3_nt: TGTGCCAGCAGTTACATGGGAGAAGATACGCAGTATTTT; cdr3_aa: CASSYMGEDTQYF
d_call: TRBD2; v_call: TRBV10-1; j_call: TRBJ2-1; clone_size: .; cdr3_nt: TGCGCCAGCAAAGGGACTAGCGGGGGGGCAGATGAGCAGTTCTTC; cdr3_aa: CASKGTSGGADEQFF
d_call: TRBD1; v_call: TRBV7-2; j_call: TRBJ2-1; clone_size: .; cdr3_nt: TGTGCCAGCAGCAGGGACAGTTACAATGAGCAGTTCTTC; cdr3_aa: CASSRDSYNEQFF
d_call: .; v_call: TRBV7-9; j_call: TRBJ2-7; clone_size: once; cdr3_nt: TGTGCCAGCAGCTTAGGCGCCTACGAGCAGTACTTC; cdr3_aa: CASSLGAYEQYF
d_call: .; v_call: TRBV5-1; j_call: TRBJ1-3; clone_size: .; cdr3_nt: TGCGCCAGCAGCTCGGATGTGCCCTCTGGAAACACCATATATTTT; cdr3_aa: CASSSDVPSGNTIYF
d_call: .; v_call: TRBV29-1; j_call: TRBJ1-2; clone_size: few; cdr3_nt: TGCAGCGTTTTGGGCAGCAGCTATGGCTACACCTTC; cdr3_aa: CSVLGSSYGYTF
d_call: .; v_call: TRBV27; j_call: TRBJ2-3; clone_size: .; cdr3_nt: TGTGCCAGCAGCCTCTACGACAGCACAGATACGCAGTATTTT; cdr3_aa: CASSLYDSTDTQYF
d_call: .; v_call: TRBV4-1; j_call: TRBJ2-5; clone_size: once; cdr3_nt: TGCGCCAGCAGCCAAGATCCGTGGGAGACCCAGTACTTC; cdr3_aa: CASSQDPWETQYF
d_call: TRBD1; v_call: TRBV5-1; j_call: TRBJ2-2; clone_size: .; cdr3_nt: TGCGCCAGCAGCCTTCGGACAGGGAAAGGCGGGGAGCTGTTTTTT; cdr3_aa: CASSLRTGKGGELFF
d_call: TRBD2; v_call: TRBV9; j_call: TRBJ2-3; clone_size: .; cdr3_nt: TGTGCCAGCAGCTTGACGGGACTAGCGGGGGTCACAGATACGCAGTATTTT; cdr3_aa: CASSLTGLAGVTDTQYF
d_call: .; v_call: TRBV6-5; j_call: TRBJ2-6; clone_size: .; cdr3_nt: TGTGCCAGCAGTCCCGACAGGTCTGGGGCCAACGTCCTGACTTTC; cdr3_aa: CASSPDRSGANVLTF
d_call: .; v_call: TRBV5-8; j_call: TRBJ2-2; clone_size: .; cdr3_nt: TGTGCCGGCGGAATCAGGGGAATCGGCACCGGGGAGCTGTTTTTT; cdr3_aa: CAGGIRGIGTGELFF
d_call: TRBD1; v_call: TRBV7-6; j_call: TRBJ2-7; clone_size: .; cdr3_nt: TGTGCCAGCAGCTTAGTGTTTGGACAGGGGGCCTACGAGCAGTACTTC; cdr3_aa: CASSLVFGQGAYEQYF
d_call: .; v_call: TRBV27; j_call: TRBJ2-2; clone_size: .; cdr3_nt: TGTGCCAGCAGTTTTATGGGGGTGGGCACCGGGGAGCTGTTTTTT; cdr3_aa: CASSFMGVGTGELFF
d_call: TRBD1; v_call: TRBV30; j_call: TRBJ2-7; clone_size: .; cdr3_nt: TGTGCCTGGAGTGTAGGCAGGGGGCACGACGAGCAGTACTTC; cdr3_aa: CAWSVGRGHDEQYF
d_call: TRBD2; v_call: TRBV29-1; j_call: TRBJ2-1; clone_size: .; cdr3_nt: TGCAGCGCAGCGGGGGGGCAGGGGGACAATGAGCAGTTCTTC; cdr3_aa: CSAAGGQGDNEQFF
d_call: TRBD2; v_call: TRBV7-3; j_call: TRBJ2-7; clone_size: .; cdr3_nt: TGTGCCAGCAGCCGCGATGGCGGGGGGGCCTACGAGCAGTACTTC; cdr3_aa: CASSRDGGGAYEQYF
d_call: .; v_call: TRBV5-1; j_call: TRBJ2-7; clone_size: .; cdr3_nt: TGCGCCAGCAGCGCCTACTACGAGCAGTACTTC; cdr3_aa: CASSAYYEQYF
d_call: .; v_call: TRBV19; j_call: TRBJ2-2; clone_size: .; cdr3_nt: TGTGCCAGTAGTATCAGCACGAACACCGGGGAGCTGTTTTTT; cdr3_aa: CASSISTNTGELFF